A selection of T cell receptor beta chains follows, all from one sample in a study of T-cell memory formation after mild COVID-19. TCRdb processed the 5' RACE reads anew with MiXCR; each CDR3 protein has one entry. The sample has nearly 250,000 distinct CDR3 sequences, 15% seen once. The sequencing sample was made of PBMCs or a T cell subset sorted from them (not recorded which). The receptors originated from an adult woman who had mild COVID-19 (a few samples of this study predate the infection). Cell type and time point are not known. The CDR3 runs from the conserved cysteine through the conserved F or W. The D gene is left open where the match is weak. Some rows mark clone size as missing; the rest say once, few, many or name a class of expanded clone.

CDR3,DNA,J,size,D,V
CASSGSEQFF,TGTGCCAGCAGCGGGAGTGAGCAGTTCTTC,TRBJ2-1,few,NA,TRBV14
CASSLVAGQYEQYF,TGTGCCAGCAGCTTAGTTGCGGGCCAATACGAGCAGTACTTC,TRBJ2-7,NA,NA,TRBV7-2
CASSFRQRTDTQYF,TGTGCCAGCAGCTTTCGTCAACGGACAGATACGCAGTATTTT,TRBJ2-3,NA,NA,TRBV7-3
CARGVDRGRLTGELFF,TGTGCCAGAGGTGTGGACAGGGGGCGCCTCACCGGGGAGCTGTTTTTT,TRBJ2-2,NA,TRBD1,TRBV2
CSASSRDRALNTEAFF,TGCAGTGCTAGCTCCCGGGACAGGGCCCTGAACACTGAAGCTTTCTTT,TRBJ1-1,few,TRBD1,TRBV20-1
CASSERDRVDEQFF,TGTGCCAGCAGTGAACGGGACAGGGTCGATGAGCAGTTCTTC,TRBJ2-1,few,TRBD1,TRBV25-1
CASTSDSYEQYF,TGTGCCAGCACTAGCGACTCCTACGAGCAGTACTTC,TRBJ2-7,NA,NA,TRBV6-5
CASSPAGNYGYTF,TGTGCCAGCAGCCCCGCAGGGAACTATGGCTACACCTTC,TRBJ1-2,many,NA,TRBV11-2
CASSSGLAGGGGETQYF,TGTGCCAGCAGCTCCGGACTAGCGGGTGGGGGTGGAGAGACCCAGTACTTC,TRBJ2-5,few,TRBD2,TRBV7-9
CASSQGQNYNEQFF,TGCGCCAGCAGCCAGGGACAGAACTACAATGAGCAGTTCTTC,TRBJ2-1,few,TRBD1,TRBV5-1
CAWSQQVSNQPQHF,TGTGCCTGGAGTCAACAGGTGAGCAATCAGCCCCAGCATTTT,TRBJ1-5,few,NA,TRBV30
CASSALDSNTIYF,TGCGCCAGCAGCGCCCTCGATTCGAACACCATATATTTT,TRBJ1-3,few,NA,TRBV5-1
CASSIDVGAEQYF,TGTGCCAGTAGTATAGATGTAGGCGCTGAGCAGTACTTC,TRBJ2-7,few,NA,TRBV19